This TCR beta chain comes out of a study of blood T cell repertoires in COVID-19. The data were produced by immunoSEQ multiplex PCR, yet TCRdb's version contains in-frame clones alone and is incomplete. Here the sample spans just over 650,000 clones, 70% to 90% being singletons. This CDR3 region has 15 residues. V was shortened by 1 base and J by 6 bases, with 16 bases between the two germline ends. Germline V gene lookup returns CDR1 SGHRS and CDR2 YFSETQ. This clone appeared a single time. The sequenced sample consisted of peripheral blood. The chain uses TRBV5-1 and TRBJ1-1; D ambiguous. The clonotype comes from a young woman with acute or convalescent COVID-19. CDR3 loop: CASSLKEGRFPEAFF. CDR3 in DNA: TGCGCCAGCAGCTTGAAGGAGGGAAGGTTCCCTGAAGCTTTCTTT. Combining the CDR3 with reference TRBV5-1 and TRBJ1-1 gives the whole variable domain KAGVTQTPRYLIKTRGQQVTLSCSPISGHRSVSWYQQTPGQGLQFLFEYFSETQRNKGNFPGRFSGRQFSNSRSEMNVSTLELGDSALYLCASSLKEGRFPEAFFGQGTRLTVV.